This T cell receptor beta chain was sequenced during a study of patients and donors after allogeneic stem cell transplantation (dated by TCRdb to about 2020). The method behind the library was RT-PCR. The listed sequencing device is NextSeq 550. TCRdb ran its own pipeline on the public reads, namely fastp trimming at Q25 and MiXCR clone calling, and kept in-frame beta chains. Duplicate CDR3 protein sequences are folded into a single record with the most common DNA and genes. In this sample the table shows about 960,000 distinct CDR3 sequences, approximately 18% of which occur a single time. Under 6.5% of the sample lies in the top ten. Details on this clonotype: Its antigen is still unknown. The sample holds no much larger clone one base away, and base qualities are not on file.

This clonotype originated in a human donor who was either an allogeneic HSCT recipient or a stem cell or donor lymphocyte infusion donor (not recorded which). It is not recorded whose cells these are; they may come from a transplant donor. The specimen was blood, either unsorted or a sorted T cell fraction (not recorded which).

The nucleotide sequence is TGTGCCAGTCGCGGGGCGCACCAAGAGACCCAGTACTTC. Protein translation: CASRGAHQETQYF. The chain uses TRBV3-1 and TRBJ2-5, and possibly TRBD2, on 6 matching bases. Including cysteine and phenylalanine, the CDR3 has 13 amino acids. Of all the DNA, just the CDR3 is kept, 39 bases in frame from base 1. The germline V gene (reference sequence) sets CDR1 to LGHDT and CDR2 to YNNKEL. At the junction V is shortened by 9 bases and J by 0 bases, with 11 bases in between.